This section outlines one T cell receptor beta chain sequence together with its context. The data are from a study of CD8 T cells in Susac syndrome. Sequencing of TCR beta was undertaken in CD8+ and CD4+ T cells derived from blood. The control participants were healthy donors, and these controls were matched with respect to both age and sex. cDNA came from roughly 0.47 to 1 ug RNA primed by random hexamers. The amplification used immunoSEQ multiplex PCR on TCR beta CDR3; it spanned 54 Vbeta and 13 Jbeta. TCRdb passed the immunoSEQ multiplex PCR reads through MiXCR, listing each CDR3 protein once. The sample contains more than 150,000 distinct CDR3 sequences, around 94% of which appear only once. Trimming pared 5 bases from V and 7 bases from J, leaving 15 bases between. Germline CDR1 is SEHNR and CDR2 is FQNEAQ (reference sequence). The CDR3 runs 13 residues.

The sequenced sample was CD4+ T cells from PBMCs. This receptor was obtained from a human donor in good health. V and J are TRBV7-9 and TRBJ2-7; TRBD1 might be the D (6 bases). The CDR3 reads CASSLVGAREQYF. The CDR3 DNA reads TGTGCCAGCAGCCTCGTGGGGGCGAGGGAGCAGTACTTC.